This T cell receptor beta chain is drawn from a study of cytomegalovirus exposure and HLA in healthy donors. Study as a whole: A subsequent analysis reported that the roughly 120 validation repertoires were produced on the same platform that had also been used for the approximately 700 first-cohort repertoires.

In germline, CDR1 is SGHTA, CDR2 FQGTGA. This CDR3 has 15 amino acids. The ends lost 6 bases at V and 0 bases at J; junction bases unmatched: 3. The assay was immunoSEQ multiplex PCR, and TCRdb's table has in-frame clones only and misses some. The table lists 40,000 to 60,000 clones, nearly 95% of them singletons, with roughly 8% in the top ten. Study-level results: Altogether, 150 to 200 TCR beta chains were recorded as cytomegalovirus-associated. Rare TCR sequences dominated, though some public TCRs recurred in many donors. High specificity and sensitivity for cytomegalovirus status were reported for the classifier.

This clone was seen once. Its antigen is currently unknown. The sequence was collected from a woman under 30 in good health and CMV-seropositive. The specimen sequenced was PBMCs. The chain uses TRBV7-3 and TRBJ2-1; 9 bases line up with TRBD2. CDR3 protein: CASRRSGSSYNEQFF. The CDR3 DNA is TGTGCCAGCAGACGTAGCGGGAGCTCCTACAATGAGCAGTTCTTC.